Listed here are 15 T cell receptor beta chains from one sample, sequenced in a study of chemoradiotherapy in HPV16-positive cancers. The protocol was immunoSEQ multiplex PCR, while the TCRdb copy is restricted to in-frame clones and leaves out a portion. Of around 25,000 clones in the sample, over 85% were seen once. The sequences come from blood, collected from a patient who underwent chemoradiotherapy. The origin of the receptors is a human donor with HPV-associated anogenital cancer.

This sequence joins TRBV5-5 and TRBJ2-1; 8 bases fit TRBD1. Germline V lookup: CDR1 SGHKS, CDR2 YYEKEE (reference sequence). The CDR3 spans 15 residues. Trimming cost V 4 bases and J 3 bases; bases outside gene matches: 6. The CDR3 region has the DNA TGTGCCAGCAGCGTGACAGGGGAGGTCTACAATGAGCAGTTCTTC. Amino acids: CASSVTGEVYNEQFF.

The V call is TRBV28, the J call TRBJ2-6; 9 nucleotides align to TRBD1. CDR1 MDHEN and CDR2 SYDVKM come from the germline V gene. With 5 bases clipped from V and 4 bases from J, the junction kept 12 bases outside the gene matches. The CDR3 contains 18 residues. Here the CDR3 DNA reads TGTGCCAGCAGTCCTAGGGACAGGGTAATGAGGGGGGCCAACGTCCTGACTTTC. Its translation is CASSPRDRVMRGANVLTF.

This clone was seen a single time. V is TRBV20-1 and J is TRBJ2-7; D may be TRBD1 (6 bases). V was clipped by 5 bases and J by 13 bases, with 18 bases between them. This CDR3 spans 11 amino acids. Germline assignment: CDR1 DFQATT and CDR2 SNEGSKA (reference sequence). CDR3 bases: TGCAGTGCTCCGGGACAACGGGAAATATACTTC. It specifies CSAPGQREIYF.

The CDR3 sequence: CASSRGLDSPLHF. CDR3 DNA: TGTGCCAGCAGTAGGGGTTTAGATTCACCCCTCCACTTT. The V and J genes are TRBV6-5 and TRBJ1-6, with D perhaps matching TRBD1 (5 bases). CDR1 is MNHEY and CDR2 is SVGAGI in the germline V gene. The germline V and J ends were trimmed by 5 bases and 8 bases, with 10 bases remaining between them. The CDR3 extends over 13 amino acids.

This chain links TRBV11-2 with TRBJ1-1; 7 bases line up with TRBD1. This CDR3 is built from 14 residues. CDR1 and CDR2 from the germline V gene are SGHAT and FQNNGV. With V trimmed by 6 bases and J by 1 base, 5 bases remained unmatched. The DNA of the CDR3 is TGTGCCAGCAGGTCCGGGACAGCGAACACTGAAGCTTTCTTT. Protein sequence: CASRSGTANTEAFF.

CDR3 in amino acids: CASSSVGDRGKLFF. The CDR3 DNA is TGTGCCAGCAGCTCCGTCGGGGACAGGGGAAAACTGTTTTTT. The chain uses TRBV7-2 and TRBJ1-4; 10 bases align to TRBD1. Germline values: CDR1 SGHTA, CDR2 FQGNSA. The CDR3 covers 14 residues. Losses at the gene ends were 4 bases for V and 10 bases for J; bases not matched to a gene: 6.

The chain combines TRBV5-4 with TRBJ2-4, with D possibly TRBD2 on 5 matching bases. From germline, CDR1 is SGHNT and CDR2 YYREEE (reference sequence). CDR3 length: 13 amino acids. Trimming pared 4 bases from V and 13 bases from J, leaving 18 bases between. The CDR3 spells CASSPGPTQRQYF. CDR3 nucleotide sequence: TGTGCCAGCAGCCCCGGGCCCACCCAGCGGCAGTACTTC.

The chain recombines TRBV11-3 with TRBJ1-6; D remains unclear. Germline V gene data show CDR1 as SGHNT and CDR2 as YENEEA. CDR3 size: 14 residues. Deletions cut 4 bases from V and 8 bases from J, with 12 bases between. CDR3 sequence (DNA): TGTGCCAGCAGCTCAGGTGGAAGTGATTCACCCCTCCACTTT. Protein: CASSSGGSDSPLHF.

The CDR3 bases are TGTGCCAGCAATCTGGACAGGGACAATGAGCAGTTCTTC. Protein: CASNLDRDNEQFF. The chain is built from TRBV2 and TRBJ2-1; 8 bases are shared with TRBD1. V trimming: 7 bases; J trimming: 5 bases; junction bases outside the gene matches: 4. This CDR3 has 13 amino acids. CDR1 SNHLY and CDR2 FYNNEI come from the germline V gene.

The chain couples TRBV10-3 to TRBJ2-7; 7 nucleotides align to TRBD1. This CDR3 spans 14 amino acids. Per the germline V gene, CDR1 is ENHRY and CDR2 is SYGVKD. V shed 7 bases and J 1 base; nucleotides not matched to a gene: 7. This CDR3 reads CAIKTGLTSYEQYF. CDR3 sequence (DNA): TGTGCCATCAAGACAGGGTTGACATCCTACGAGCAGTACTTC.

The rearrangement uses TRBV28 and TRBJ2-7; a possible D gene is TRBD1 (5 bases). This CDR3 has 14 residues. V shed 1 base and J shed 5 bases, with 12 bases lying between them. The germline gives CDR1 MDHEN, CDR2 SYDVKM. The CDR3 sequence: CASSLSAGINEQYF. The CDR3 DNA reads TGTGCCAGCAGTTTATCCGCAGGGATCAACGAGCAGTACTTC. Based on the CDR3 plus reference TRBV28 and TRBJ2-7, the full variable domain is DVKVTQSSRYLVKRTGEKVFLECVQDMDHENMFWYRQDPGLGLRLIYFSYDVKMKEKGDIPEGYSVSREKKERFSLILESASTNQTSMYLCASSLSAGINEQYFGPGTRLTVT.

The chain combines TRBV11-1 with TRBJ2-1; a weak D match, TRBD1 (5 bases). Germline V CDR1 and CDR2: SGHAT, FQDESV (reference sequence). The CDR3 totals 13 residues. V dropped 0 bases and J dropped 7 bases, with 7 bases sitting between them. The DNA for the CDR3 is TGTGCCAGCAGCTTAGCTCCAGGGAATGAGCAGTTCTTC. Translating it yields CASSLAPGNEQFF.

The chain links TRBV15 to TRBJ2-7; TRBD1 aligns across 7 bases. In germline, CDR1 is LNHNV, CDR2 YYDKDF (reference sequence). The CDR3 is made up of 16 amino acids. V shed 0 bases and J 3 bases; nucleotides not matched to a gene: 8. Written as DNA, the CDR3 is TGTGCCACCAGCAGAGATCTGGGCAGGGGGTACTACGAGCAGTACTTC. Protein sequence: CATSRDLGRGYYEQYF.

This chain links TRBV18 with TRBJ1-3, with 7 bases matching TRBD1. This CDR3 region has 16 residues. Germline loops: CDR1 KGHSH, CDR2 LQKENI. Trimming cost V 3 bases and J 6 bases; bases outside gene matches: 11. Written as DNA, the CDR3 is TGTGCCAGCTCACCTCGCGGGACAGCGGAATCAAACACCATATATTTT. Translated, it gives CASSPRGTAESNTIYF.

CDR3 nucleotide sequence: TGTGCCAGCAGTTACGACACAGGAATTGAAGCTTTCTTT. It codes for CASSYDTGIEAFF. This chain connects TRBV6-5 to TRBJ1-1; D may be TRBD1 (5 bases). Germline CDR1 MNHEY, CDR2 SVGAGI. This CDR3 region has 13 residues. The V end lost 2 bases, the J end lost 7 bases, and 11 bases lay between the germline ends.